Below are 16 T cell receptor beta chains sequenced from a single sample in a study of cytomegalovirus exposure and HLA in healthy donors. The PCR made use of 60 Vbeta and 13 Jbeta primers. TCRdb's table, derived via immunoSEQ multiplex PCR, lists solely in-frame clones and lacks some. The sample lists 100,000 to 150,000 clones, around 65% seen once, with more than 1.5% in the top ten. Specimen: PBMCs. These receptors came from a young man in good health and CMV-seronegative.

V usage is TRBV7-9 and J usage is TRBJ2-5, with 7 positions matching TRBD2. In germline, CDR1 is SEHNR, CDR2 FQNEAQ (reference sequence). Trimming removed 5 bases from V and 6 bases from J; junction bases left unmatched: 12. The CDR3 extends over 15 amino acids. The CDR3 DNA sequence: TGTGCCAGCAGCGTTGCGTGGGAGGGCGGAAAGACCCAGTACTTC. Its translation: CASSVAWEGGKTQYF.

The V and J genes are TRBV7-8 and TRBJ2-1; D uncertain. This CDR3 is built from 15 residues. Per germline, CDR1 SGHVS and CDR2 FQNEAQ. Trimming took off 0 bases at V and 3 bases at J, with 9 bases between the two ends. Written as DNA, the CDR3 is TGTGCCAGCAGCTTAGCCCAGCCGGGCTACAATGAGCAGTTCTTC. This sequence encodes CASSLAQPGYNEQFF. The whole variable domain, filled in from reference TRBV7-8 and TRBJ2-1, reads GAGVSQSPRYKVAKRGQDVALRCDPISGHVSLFWYQQALGQGPEFLTYFQNEAQLDKSGLPSDRFFAERPEGSVSTLKIQRTQQEDSAVYLCASSLAQPGYNEQFFGPGTRLTVL.

The CDR3 DNA reads as TGTGCCAGCTTCGGGCCGAGCGGGGTC. It codes for CASFGPSGV. The rearrangement uses TRBV14 and TRBJ2-7, with D perhaps TRBD2 (6 bases). The length of the CDR3 is 9 residues. Germline CDR1 reads SGHDN; CDR2 reads FVKESK.

A few counts support this clone. V is TRBV30 and J is TRBJ1-1, with a tentative D call TRBD1 (5 bases). Deletions cut 4 bases from V and 2 bases from J, with 11 bases between. Germline V lookup: CDR1 GTSNPN, CDR2 SVGIG (reference sequence). The CDR3 consists of 13 residues. The CDR3 protein is CAWTLGLNTEAFF. The DNA of the CDR3 is TGTGCCTGGACCCTGGGGCTTAACACTGAAGCTTTCTTT.

This clone came up a few times. V gene TRBV6-6 combines with J gene TRBJ1-4, with D possibly matching TRBD1 (6 bases). V was shortened by 6 bases and J by 7 bases, with 12 bases between the two germline ends. The CDR3 sequence is 13 residues long. CDR1 is MNHNY and CDR2 is SVGAGI in the germline V gene (reference sequence). CDR3 in amino acids: CASSRTVLEKLFF. The CDR3 DNA follows: TGTGCCAGCAGCCGGACAGTCCTTGAAAAACTGTTTTTT.

V usage is TRBV6-5 and J usage is TRBJ2-2, with a weak D call TRBD2 (6 bases). This CDR3 is 14 amino acids long. Germline V CDR1 and CDR2: MNHEY, SVGAGI. Trimming cost V 6 bases and J 7 bases, with 15 bases left between them. CDR3 sequence reads: CASRRLVYNGELFF. In DNA form, the CDR3 reads TGTGCCAGCAGGAGACTAGTCTATAACGGGGAGCTGTTTTTT.

This clone was seen only once. The chain recombines TRBV28 with TRBJ2-5; a weak D match, TRBD1 (5 bases). The V gene lost 2 bases and the J gene lost 6 bases, with 16 bases spanning the gap. This CDR3 is 15 amino acids long. From germline, CDR1 is MDHEN and CDR2 SYDVKM. The CDR3 DNA reads TGTGCCAGCAGTTTAAGAGGACACCAGGTGAAGACCCAGTACTTC. Protein product: CASSLRGHQVKTQYF.

The V call is TRBV27, the J call TRBJ2-7, with 9 bases identical to TRBD1. In germline, CDR1 is MNHEY, CDR2 SMNVEV (reference sequence). V lost 8 bases to trimming and J lost 2 bases; unmatched junction nucleotides: 10. This CDR3 has 15 residues. In DNA, the CDR3 is TGTGCCAGCGGGATCGACGGGACAGGGCCCTACGAGCAGTACTTC. Protein: CASGIDGTGPYEQYF.

This clone came up once. This sequence joins TRBV6-1 and TRBJ1-3, with D tentatively TRBD1 (6 bases). Trimming left V 4 bases short and J 4 bases short, with 26 bases between. Germline CDR1 is MNHNS and CDR2 is SASEGT. The CDR3 is made up of 19 amino acids. The CDR3 spells CASSAVRTGFGTRGNTIYF. CDR3 DNA sequence: TGTGCCAGCAGTGCGGTACGAACAGGGTTTGGAACGCGGGGAAACACCATATATTTT.

The chain has TRBV2 and TRBJ1-1, with no clear D. The V end lost 4 bases, the J end lost 1 base, and 4 bases lay between the germline ends. Germline values: CDR1 SNHLY, CDR2 FYNNEI. CDR3 length: 12 amino acids. CDR3 loop: CASSVRNTEAFF. CDR3 DNA: TGTGCCAGCAGTGTTCGGAACACTGAAGCTTTCTTT.

Note on this clone: Sequence at one end of the junction differs from germline and may be a read error. The chain combines TRBV7-9 with TRBJ1-1; a weak D match, TRBD1 (5 bases). CDR1 and CDR2 from the germline V gene are SEHNR and FQNEAQ (reference sequence). The CDR3 has 10 amino acids. CDR3 sequence: CSSKDREAFF. Here the CDR3 DNA reads TGTTCCAGCAAAGACAGAGAAGCTTTCTTT.

CDR3: CASSLGTGDLFF. The CDR3 nucleotides are TGTGCCAGCAGCCTTGGGACAGGCGACCTGTTCTTC. This sequence joins TRBV7-9 and TRBJ2-1; 8 bases line up with TRBD1. After removal of 5 bases from V and 15 bases from J, the junction contained 9 bases not matched to a gene. Germline loops: CDR1 SEHNR, CDR2 FQNEAQ (reference sequence). CDR3 size: 12 residues.

The rearrangement uses TRBV11-2 and TRBJ2-7, with TRBD1 identical over 7 bases. J gave up 3 bases and V 5 bases, and 4 bases lay outside the gene matches. This CDR3 is built from 13 residues. CDR1 and CDR2 (germline): SGHAT, FQNNGV. CDR3 sequence: CASSPGQNYEQYF. CDR3 in DNA: TGTGCCAGCAGCCCGGGACAGAACTACGAGCAGTACTTC.

The CDR3 loop reads CASSLGRGAFREQYF. CDR3 nucleotide sequence: TGCGCCAGCAGCTTGGGAAGGGGCGCTTTTCGGGAGCAGTACTTC. This chain links TRBV5-1 with TRBJ2-7; D possibly corresponds to TRBD1 (5 bases). V was shortened by 0 bases and J by 7 bases, with 17 bases between the two germline ends. Looked up from germline, CDR1 is SGHRS and CDR2 is YFSETQ. CDR3 length: 15 residues.

The chain couples TRBV18 to TRBJ2-3; tentative D call: TRBD1 (6 bases). The CDR3 runs 16 residues. Germline CDR1 is KGHSH and CDR2 is LQKENI. V lost 4 bases, J lost 2 bases, and 16 bases lay in between. CDR3: CASSLQQTGITDTQYF. CDR3 DNA: TGTGCCAGCTCACTACAACAGACAGGAATCACAGATACGCAGTATTTT.

This clone has only a few counts. The chain links TRBV18 to TRBJ1-1; D is possibly TRBD1 (5 bases). The germline V gene has CDR1 KGHSH and CDR2 LQKENI. V gave up 4 bases and J gave up 6 bases, with 15 bases separating them. The CDR3 extends over 14 amino acids. The CDR3 region is CASSRGQSGAEAFF. Written as DNA, the CDR3 is TGTGCCAGCTCACGGGGCCAGTCGGGAGCTGAAGCTTTCTTT.